This is a list of T cell receptor beta chains from one sample in a study of blood T cell repertoires in COVID-19. Sequencing used immunoSEQ multiplex PCR; TCRdb keeps in-frame clones, though not all of them. Found here are about 190,000 clones, around 88% of them singletons; the top ten hold more than 3.5%. The sequencing input was peripheral blood. The receptors were sampled from a woman aged 25 to 45 with acute or convalescent COVID-19. Both conserved end residues are part of each CDR3.

v_call,j_call,cdr3_aa
TRBV7-9,TRBJ2-7,CASTQAEGGSYEQYF
TRBV6-2/TRBV6-3,TRBJ2-1,CACSRPYNEQFF
TRBV7-9,TRBJ1-5,CASSLSSVGQPQHF
TRBV5-8,TRBJ1-2,CASSLGVYGYTF
TRBV7-8,TRBJ2-7,CASSMTGGTVGEQYF
TRBV6-5,TRBJ2-2,CASGEGPNTGELFF
TRBV4-2,TRBJ2-1,CASSHVLAGLNEQFF
TRBV27,TRBJ2-7,CASSLQGQSSYEQYF
TRBV28,TRBJ2-7,CASSFGHGGVGEQYF
TRBV9,TRBJ2-1,CASSPGIAGYNEQFF
TRBV19,TRBJ2-2,CASSIVGGAGELFF
TRBV11-2,TRBJ1-5,CASSSQGNQPQHF
TRBV11-3,TRBJ2-2,CASSLEVGGELFF
TRBV7-9,TRBJ2-5,CASSPSRERQETQYF
TRBV14,TRBJ1-5,CASVWPQHF
TRBV15,TRBJ1-2,CATSRSLYGYTF
TRBV11-3,TRBJ2-7,CASRSGLHYEQYF
TRBV12-5,TRBJ2-1,CASGLVRAAGTYNEQFF
TRBV12-3/TRBV12-4,TRBJ1-2,CASSPGVYGYTF
TRBV9,TRBJ2-3,CASSADPSIDTQYF
TRBV12-5,TRBJ2-1,CASGILAGLLNEQFF
TRBV28,TRBJ2-7,CATYPRTGPSEQYF
TRBV2,TRBJ2-3,CASRSGRVIDTQYF
TRBV28,TRBJ1-5,CASSFRGYDQPQHF
TRBV21-1,TRBJ2-1,CASESSGLMAGERFF
TRBV19,TRBJ2-5,CATSTGETQYF
TRBV27,TRBJ2-1,CASSWRGTGTYNEQFF
TRBV28,TRBJ2-7,CASSLTDRAYEQYF
TRBV28,TRBJ1-1,CASSRRQGRTEAFF
TRBV6-6,TRBJ2-7,CASSFTRGEQYF
TRBV6-5,TRBJ2-1,CASTGVPHEQFF